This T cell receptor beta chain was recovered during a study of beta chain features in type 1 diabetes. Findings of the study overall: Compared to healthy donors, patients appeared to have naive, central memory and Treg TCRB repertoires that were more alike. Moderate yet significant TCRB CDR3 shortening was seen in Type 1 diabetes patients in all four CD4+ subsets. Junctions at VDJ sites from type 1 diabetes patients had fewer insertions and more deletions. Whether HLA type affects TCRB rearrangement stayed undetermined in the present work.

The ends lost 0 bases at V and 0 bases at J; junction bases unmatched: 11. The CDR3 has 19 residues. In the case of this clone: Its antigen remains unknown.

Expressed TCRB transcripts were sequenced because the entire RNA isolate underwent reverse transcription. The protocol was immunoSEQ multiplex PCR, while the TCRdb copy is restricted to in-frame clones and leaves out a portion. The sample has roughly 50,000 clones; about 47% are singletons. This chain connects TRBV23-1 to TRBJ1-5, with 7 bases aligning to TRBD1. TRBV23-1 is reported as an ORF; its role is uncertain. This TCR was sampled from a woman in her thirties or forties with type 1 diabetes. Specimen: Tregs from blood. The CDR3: CASSQSLVRGESSNQPQHF. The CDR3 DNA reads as TGCGCCAGCAGTCAATCTCTTGTCAGGGGGGAGTCTAGCAATCAGCCCCAGCATTTT.